This T cell receptor beta chain was profiled in a study of chemoradiotherapy in HPV16-positive cancers. The CDR3 has 15 residues. Germline assignment: CDR1 MDHEN and CDR2 SYDVKM. The germline V and J ends were trimmed by 1 base and 2 bases, with 9 bases remaining between them. Repeated repertoire sampling spanned the course of chemoradiotherapy. Method: immunoSEQ multiplex PCR; TCRdb's copy keeps in-frame clones and lacks some. The sample yields about 5,400 clones, 65% to 80% seen once. The sequence came from a human donor with HPV-associated anogenital cancer. This rearrangement joins TRBV28 to TRBJ2-1, with TRBD2 as a possible D gene (6 bases). This specimen was tumor tissue, taken from a patient who underwent chemoradiotherapy. CDR3 DNA: TGTGCCAGCAGTTTATTTGGGGGGACCTACAATGAGCAGTTCTTC. Translating it yields CASSLFGGTYNEQFF. The variable domain in full, completed from reference TRBV28 and TRBJ2-1, reads DVKVTQSSRYLVKRTGEKVFLECVQDMDHENMFWYRQDPGLGLRLIYFSYDVKMKEKGDIPEGYSVSREKKERFSLILESASTNQTSMYLCASSLFGGTYNEQFFGPGTRLTVL.